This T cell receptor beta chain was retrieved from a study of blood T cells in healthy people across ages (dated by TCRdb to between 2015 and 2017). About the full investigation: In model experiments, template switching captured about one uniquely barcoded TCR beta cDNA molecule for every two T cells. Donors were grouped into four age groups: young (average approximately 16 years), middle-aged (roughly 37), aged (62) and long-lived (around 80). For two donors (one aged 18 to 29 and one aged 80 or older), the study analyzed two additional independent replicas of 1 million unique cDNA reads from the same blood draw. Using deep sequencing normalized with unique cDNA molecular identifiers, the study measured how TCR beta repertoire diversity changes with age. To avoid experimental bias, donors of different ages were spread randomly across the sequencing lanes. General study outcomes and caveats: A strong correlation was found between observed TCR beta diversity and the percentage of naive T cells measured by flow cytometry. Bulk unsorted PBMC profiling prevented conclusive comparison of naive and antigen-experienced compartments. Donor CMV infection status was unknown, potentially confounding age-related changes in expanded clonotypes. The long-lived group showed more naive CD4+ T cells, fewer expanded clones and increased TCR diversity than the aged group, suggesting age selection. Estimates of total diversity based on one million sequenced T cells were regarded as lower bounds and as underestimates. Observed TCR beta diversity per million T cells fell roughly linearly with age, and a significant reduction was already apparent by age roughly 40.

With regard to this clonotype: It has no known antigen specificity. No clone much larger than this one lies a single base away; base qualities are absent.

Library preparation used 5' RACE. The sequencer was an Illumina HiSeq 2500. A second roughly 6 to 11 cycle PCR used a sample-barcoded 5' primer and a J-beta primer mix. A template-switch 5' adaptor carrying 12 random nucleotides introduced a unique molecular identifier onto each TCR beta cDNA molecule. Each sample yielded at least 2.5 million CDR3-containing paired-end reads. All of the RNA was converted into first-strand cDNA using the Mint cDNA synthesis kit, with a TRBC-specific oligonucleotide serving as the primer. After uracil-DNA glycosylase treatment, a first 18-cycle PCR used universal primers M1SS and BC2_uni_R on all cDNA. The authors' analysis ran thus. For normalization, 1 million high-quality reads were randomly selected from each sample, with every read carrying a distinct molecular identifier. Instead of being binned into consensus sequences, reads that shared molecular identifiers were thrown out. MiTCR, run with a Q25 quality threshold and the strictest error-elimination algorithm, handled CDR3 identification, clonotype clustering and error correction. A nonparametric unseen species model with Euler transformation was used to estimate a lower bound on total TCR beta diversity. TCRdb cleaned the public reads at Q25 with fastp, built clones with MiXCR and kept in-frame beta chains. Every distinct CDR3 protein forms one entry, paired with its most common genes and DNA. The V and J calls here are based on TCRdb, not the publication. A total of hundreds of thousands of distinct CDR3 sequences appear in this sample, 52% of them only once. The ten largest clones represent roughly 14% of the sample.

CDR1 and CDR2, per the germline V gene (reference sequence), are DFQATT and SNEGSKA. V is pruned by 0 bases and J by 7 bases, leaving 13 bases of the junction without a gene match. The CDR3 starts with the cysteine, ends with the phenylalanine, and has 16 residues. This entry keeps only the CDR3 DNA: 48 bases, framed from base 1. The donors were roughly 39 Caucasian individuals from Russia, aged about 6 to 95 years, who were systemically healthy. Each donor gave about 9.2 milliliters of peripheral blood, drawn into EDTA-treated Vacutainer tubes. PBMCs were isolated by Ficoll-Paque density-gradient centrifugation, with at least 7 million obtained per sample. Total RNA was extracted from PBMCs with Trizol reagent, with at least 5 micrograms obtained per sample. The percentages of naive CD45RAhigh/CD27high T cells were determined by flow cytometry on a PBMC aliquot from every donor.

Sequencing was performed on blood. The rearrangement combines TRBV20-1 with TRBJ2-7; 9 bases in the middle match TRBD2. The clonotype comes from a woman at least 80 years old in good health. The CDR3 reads CSARDFSGGNYNEQYF. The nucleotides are TGCAGTGCTAGAGACTTTAGCGGGGGCAACTACAATGAGCAGTACTTC.